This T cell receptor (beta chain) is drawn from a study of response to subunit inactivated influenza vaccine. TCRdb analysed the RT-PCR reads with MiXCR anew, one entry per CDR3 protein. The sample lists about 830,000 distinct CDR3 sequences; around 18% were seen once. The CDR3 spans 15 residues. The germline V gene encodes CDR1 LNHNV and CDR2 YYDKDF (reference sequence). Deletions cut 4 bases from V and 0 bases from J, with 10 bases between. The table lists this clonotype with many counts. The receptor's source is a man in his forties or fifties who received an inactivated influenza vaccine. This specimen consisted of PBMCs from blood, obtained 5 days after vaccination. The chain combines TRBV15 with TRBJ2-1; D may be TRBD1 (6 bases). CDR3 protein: CATSNDRSSYNEQFF. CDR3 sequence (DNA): TGTGCCACCAGCAACGACAGGAGCTCCTACAATGAGCAGTTCTTC.